The 18 T cell receptor beta chains given below trace back to one sample, sequenced in a study of PD-1 blockade in classical Hodgkin lymphoma. Data came from immunoSEQ multiplex PCR; TCRdb stores just in-frame clones and leaves some out. This table holds around 31,000 clones, approximately 70% found once. Brentuximab vedotin exposure varied among the patients, all of whom had relapsed after autologous stem cell transplantation. Specimen: peripheral blood mononuclear cells (PBMCs), collected before the second cycle of nivolumab. Receptor source: a human donor with classical Hodgkin lymphoma.

The genes are TRBV18 and TRBJ2-2, with 7 bases fitting TRBD1. CDR3 size: 16 residues. From germline, CDR1 is KGHSH and CDR2 LQKENI. V shed 3 bases, J shed 0 bases, and the junction held 4 bases outside the gene matches. The CDR3 DNA sequence: TGTGCCAGCTCACCGACAGGGACGACGAACACCGGGGAGCTGTTTTTT. Its translation: CASSPTGTTNTGELFF.

The rearrangement links TRBV28 to TRBJ2-1; TRBD2 agrees at 11 bases. The V and J ends lost 6 bases and 6 bases, in that order; junction bases with no gene match: 7. The CDR3 totals 15 residues. In germline, CDR1 is MDHEN, CDR2 SYDVKM. The CDR3, as DNA: TGTGCCAGCAGGCTACTAGCGGGAGTGATCAATGAGCAGTTCTTC. This codes for CASRLLAGVINEQFF.

This clone was seen more than once but under ten times. The chain has TRBV2 and TRBJ2-1, with TRBD2 identical over 8 bases. The CDR3 covers 15 residues. Germline V gene sequence: CDR1 SNHLY, CDR2 FYNNEI. V lost 3 bases and J lost 9; bases outside the gene matches: 10. The CDR3 nucleotides read TGTGCCAGCAGTGACAGCGGACTAGCAGTTGGTGAGCAGTTCTTC. Translated: CASSDSGLAVGEQFF.

CDR3 sequence reads: CASSQDPPGLAGVGRYEQFF. In nucleotides, the CDR3 is TGCGCCAGCAGCCAAGATCCACCAGGACTAGCGGGAGTCGGTCGATATGAGCAGTTCTTC. The chain employs TRBV4-3 and TRBJ2-1; the match to TRBD2 covers 13 bases. CDR1 is LGHNA and CDR2 is YSLEER in the germline V gene. This CDR3 comprises 20 residues. Trimming took 0 bases from V and 8 from J; bases not matched to a gene: 16.

The chain has TRBV18 and TRBJ2-5; D unclear. The germline V gene encodes CDR1 KGHSH and CDR2 LQKENI. There are 13 residues in the CDR3. V lost 3 bases to trimming and J lost 2 bases, with 7 bases between them. DNA for the CDR3: TGTGCCAGCTCACCGAAGAAGCAAGAGACCCAGTACTTC. It codes for CASSPKKQETQYF.

The chain is built from TRBV5-1 and TRBJ2-2; D is perhaps TRBD2 (6 bases). The CDR3 runs to 13 residues. Trimming pared 5 bases from V and 6 bases from J, leaving 11 bases between. Germline CDR1 SGHRS, CDR2 YFSETQ. The CDR3 DNA reads TGCGCCAGCAGGGTCTCGGGGGCCGGGGAGCTGTTTTTT. Its protein product is CASRVSGAGELFF. Variable domain in full (rest from reference TRBV5-1 and TRBJ2-2): KAGVTQTPRYLIKTRGQQVTLSCSPISGHRSVSWYQQTPGQGLQFLFEYFSETQRNKGNFPGRFSGRQFSNSRSEMNVSTLELGDSALYLCASRVSGAGELFFGEGSRLTVL.

The rearrangement joins TRBV5-1 to TRBJ1-5; tentative D call: TRBD1 (6 bases). The germline gives CDR1 SGHRS, CDR2 YFSETQ. V was trimmed by 4 bases and J by 2 bases, leaving 10 bases between them. The CDR3 consists of 14 residues. CDR3 nucleotides: TGCGCCAGCAGCGTACAGGGTGGCAATCAGCCCCAGCATTTT. As protein: CASSVQGGNQPQHF.

The J gene is TRBJ2-7, the V gene TRBV18; D gene unclear. Germline CDR1 is KGHSH and CDR2 is LQKENI. The CDR3 is 19 residues long. Trimming pared 6 bases from V and 2 bases from J, leaving 29 bases between. CDR3 protein: CASSSLGNDSPKKTYEQYF. CDR3 nucleotide sequence: TGTGCCAGCTCCTCACTCGGCAACGATTCTCCAAAAAAAACCTACGAGCAGTACTTC.

The chain carries TRBV2 and TRBJ1-1, with 8 bases identical to TRBD1. The CDR3 contains 14 residues. In germline, CDR1 is SNHLY, CDR2 FYNNEI. V trimming: 7 bases; J trimming: 7 bases; junction bases outside the gene matches: 11. CDR3 nucleotide sequence: TGTGCCAGCAACGGACAGGGATCGATTGGTGAAGCTTTCTTT. This codes for CASNGQGSIGEAFF.

This rearrangement joins TRBV4-1 to TRBJ1-2; the D is unclear. The CDR3 sequence is 17 residues long. With 0 bases removed from V and 4 bases from J, the gap between germline ends came to 18 bases. Germline V gene data show CDR1 as MGHRA and CDR2 as YSYEKL. The CDR3 protein is CASSQDAAGPGVYGYTF. CDR3 coding DNA: TGCGCCAGCAGCCAAGATGCGGCAGGACCCGGAGTCTATGGCTACACCTTC.

This clone was observed a handful of times. The chain recombines TRBV30 with TRBJ2-1, with TRBD2 matching 9 bases. The CDR3 has 17 amino acids. Trimming cost V 8 bases and J 3 bases; bases outside gene matches: 17. CDR1 and CDR2 (germline): GTSNPN, SVGIG (reference sequence). In DNA, the CDR3 is TGTGCCGGAACCGGGACTAGCACCTCTCGGGGCTACAATGAGCAGTTCTTC. Translation: CAGTGTSTSRGYNEQFF. Supplemented by reference TRBV30 and TRBJ2-1, the full variable domain reads SQTIHQWPATLVQPVGSPLSLECTVEGTSNPNLYWYRQAAGRGLQLLFYSVGIGQISSEVPQNLSASRPQDRQFILSSKKLLLSDSGFYLCAGTGTSTSRGYNEQFFGPGTRLTVL.

The CDR3 nucleotides are TGTGCCTCGGGGGGTAACTATGGCTACACCTTC. This codes for CASGGNYGYTF. The rearrangement joins TRBV10-3 to TRBJ1-2; a weak D match, TRBD1 (5 bases). The germline V and J ends were trimmed by 11 bases and 1 base, with 8 bases remaining between them. The CDR3 length is 11 residues. Germline V gene sequence: CDR1 ENHRY, CDR2 SYGVKD.

The chain has TRBV6-1 and TRBJ2-1; 8 nucleotides agree with TRBD1. Germline lookup yields CDR1 MNHNS and CDR2 SASEGT. J lost 5 bases, V lost 5 bases, and 5 bases had no gene match. The CDR3 extends over 14 amino acids. The chain's CDR3 is CASSWGQVDNEQFF. The CDR3 coding sequence is TGTGCCAGCAGTTGGGGACAGGTAGACAATGAGCAGTTCTTC.

The V gene is TRBV18, the J gene TRBJ2-7; 8 nucleotides agree with TRBD1. V lost 6 bases and J lost 7; bases outside the gene matches: 11. CDR3 length: 14 residues. Germline values: CDR1 KGHSH, CDR2 LQKENI. This CDR3 is CASSPQTGVDEQYF. The CDR3, as DNA: TGTGCCAGCTCGCCCCAGACAGGGGTGGATGAGCAGTACTTC.

The rearrangement links TRBV28 to TRBJ2-5, with TRBD1 matching over 8 bases. The end of the DNA aligns better with TRBJ2-7, so the J call may be wrong. Germline CDR1 and CDR2: MDHEN and SYDVKM. The length of the CDR3 is 13 residues. The CDR3 DNA is TGTGCCAGCAGTTTGGACAGGGTGGTCGAGCAGTACTTC. It encodes CASSLDRVVEQYF.

This clone was picked up a small number of times. The J gene is TRBJ1-2, the V gene TRBV6-1; D may be TRBD1 (5 bases). Germline CDR1 reads MNHNS; CDR2 reads SASEGT. This CDR3 region has 11 residues. Trimming removed 6 bases at V and 13 bases at J, with 15 bases between. The DNA of the CDR3 is TGTGCCAGCAGATACGGGACGTCGAGCACCTTC. Translated: CASRYGTSSTF.

The rearrangement links TRBV7-9 to TRBJ1-2; TRBD1 is a possible D gene (6 bases). The CDR3 length is 18 residues. V was shortened by 5 bases and J by 1 base, with 23 bases between the two germline ends. The V gene's germline CDR1 is SEHNR and CDR2 FQNEAQ (reference sequence). The chain's CDR3 is CASSAQSGGAAFNYGYTF. CDR3 DNA sequence: TGTGCCAGCAGCGCCCAGAGCGGGGGGGCGGCTTTTAACTATGGCTACACCTTC.

The chain uses TRBV19 and TRBJ1-2; 7 bases match TRBD1. Losses at the gene ends were 7 bases for V and 5 bases for J; bases not matched to a gene: 13. From germline, CDR1 is LNHDA and CDR2 SQIVND (reference sequence). The CDR3 spans 15 residues. The CDR3 sequence is CASNTRQGVGYGYTF. CDR3 bases: TGTGCCAGTAATACCCGGCAGGGGGTTGGGTATGGCTACACCTTC.